This T cell receptor (beta chain) was observed in a study of metastatic and nonmetastatic thyroid tumors. The CDR3 runs to 14 residues. The V end lost 0 bases, the J end lost 5 bases, and 7 bases lay between the germline ends. CDR1 and CDR2 from the germline V gene are MGHRA and YSYEKL. TCRdb re-clonotyped the PCR reads through MiXCR. The data contain almost 5,500 clones, 35% to 40% of them seen just once; the ten biggest clones take up 35%. There were no patients who had received any treatment before thyroid surgery. This clonotype was obtained from a female donor with papillary thyroid cancer or a benign thyroid nodule (not recorded which). Some clones in this sample may be carry-over from other donors' samples. The rearrangement links TRBV4-1 to TRBJ2-2, with D possibly TRBD1 on 6 matching bases. The sequenced sample was adjacent normal tissue. The CDR3 nucleotides read TGCGCCAGCAGCCAAGAACAGGGTACCGGGGAGCTGTTTTTT. It encodes CASSQEQGTGELFF.